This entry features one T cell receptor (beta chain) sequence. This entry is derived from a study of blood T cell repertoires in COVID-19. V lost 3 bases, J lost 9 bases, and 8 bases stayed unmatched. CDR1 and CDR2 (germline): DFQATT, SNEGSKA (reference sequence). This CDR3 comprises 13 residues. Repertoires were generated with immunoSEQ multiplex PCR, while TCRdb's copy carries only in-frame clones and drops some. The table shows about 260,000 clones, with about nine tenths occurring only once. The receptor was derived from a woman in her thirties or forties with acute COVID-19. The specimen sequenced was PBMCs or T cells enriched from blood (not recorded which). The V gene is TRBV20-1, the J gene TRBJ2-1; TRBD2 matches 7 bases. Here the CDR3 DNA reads TGCAGTGCTAGTATGGGGGGGAGCGGTGAGCAGTTCTTC. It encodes CSASMGGSGEQFF.